Sequencing of this T cell receptor beta chain was carried out in a study of cytomegalovirus exposure and HLA in healthy donors (dated by TCRdb to 2016 to 2017). Regarding the complete study: According to an earlier analysis of around 600 of the donors, roughly 180 million T cells yielded 95 million to 140 million unique TCR beta sequences and more than 250 Gb of sequence data. A later analysis re-analyzed previously published TCR beta repertoires from roughly 630 donors and added high-resolution HLA genotyping to study TCR occurrence patterns. The aim of the study was to test whether cataloging public T cell receptors could identify signatures of past pathogen exposure. The study profiled the T cell repertoires of some 610 subjects by immunosequencing and related them to cytomegalovirus serostatus. An earlier analysis of more than 450 of the donors used high-throughput TCR beta sequencing to judge whether each TCR beta V gene segment behaved as functional or pseudogenic. In the later analysis, no new phenotypic data were used to find candidate immune exposures; instead, reliance was placed on TCR beta sequences and their occurrence across donors. The number of typed donors differed by locus: about 629-630 for A, B, C, DRB1 and DQB1; 500 to 550 for DQA1; 606 for DPA1; and about 470 for DPB1. Approximately 300 gigabases of sequencing data and roughly 80 million unique TCR sequences made up an early release that covered about 640 HLA-typed donors. Donor age, sex, ethnicity and CMV serostatus were compiled alongside the repertoire data. Besides the first cohort of 666 subjects, a separate validation cohort made up of about 120 different subjects was used. A handful of DR-DQ haplotypes were handled as single units for association and clustering because linkage in the cohort was strong. Of the 398 genotyped donors, approximately 83% fell in the genetic ancestry cluster associated with self-reported Caucasian donors. A later genetic analysis took genome-wide SNP genotypes for about three fifths of the roughly 700 donors and used that subset as a discovery cohort. Every discovery cohort repertoire had been produced on one sequencing platform. To predict cytomegalovirus infection status, the study brought together high-throughput TCR immunosequencing, statistical association of individual TCRs with disease status, and machine learning. On average, around 230,000 unique TCR beta nucleotide sequences were sequenced per donor among 398 genotyped donors of the cohort, with roughly 18% of those sequences being non-productive. HLA typing covered class I and class II loci at four-digit resolution.

The trim is 9 bases for V and 0 bases for J, with a gap of 10 bases between the germline ends. Reading the germline V gene gives CDR1 KGHSH and CDR2 LQKENI. Reading from cysteine to phenylalanine, the CDR3 counts 13 amino acids. Only the CDR3 DNA stays, 39 bases, in frame from base 1. Receptors were amplified or captured by the immunoSEQ multiplex PCR assay. For the multiplex PCR, a mixture combining 60 forward primers for TCR Vbeta segments and 13 reverse primers for TCR Jbeta segments was used. The CDR3 region of rearranged TCR beta genes was amplified from genomic DNA by a multiplex PCR assay. On the Illumina HiSeq System, the amplified TCR beta libraries were sequenced as 87-base-pair reads. The original pipeline was this. A later analysis tallied 75 million to 95 million unique TCR beta chains across the 700 or so repertoires, and about 10 million of those chains were shared by two or more donors. A nearest-neighbor algorithm error-corrected the raw reads and collapsed the reads into unique sequences, merging closely related sequences to remove PCR and sequencing errors. Alignment of CDR3 sequences to IMGT reference sequences was used to assign V, D and J gene segments. For a sequence to be retained, a match of at least six nucleotides to both a V gene segment and a J gene segment was required. A rearrangement counted as productive if the CDR3 had no stop codons and remained in frame with V and J, and every other rearrangement counted as non-productive. Following IMGT convention, CDR3 was defined as the stretch from the second conserved V-encoded cysteine to the conserved J-encoded phenylalanine. The earlier analysis of about 610 of the donors excluded sequences that lacked an unambiguous match to a single V gene segment. In an earlier analysis of 500 to 750 of the donors, V segments were called functional above 56.7% productive rearrangements and were called segregating when the between-donor standard deviation exceeded 5%. A statistical classification framework was built to diagnose cytomegalovirus status from the catalog of TCR beta chain sequences. V and J gene assignment, in a later analysis, came from comparing TCR nucleotide sequences with IMGT/GENE-DB human TR gene sequences. Using the TCRdist pipeline, a later analysis assigned CDR3 sequences along with most-parsimonious VDJ recombination scenarios. A later analysis defined each TCR beta chain by its CDR3 amino acid sequence plus V-gene family, and excluded reads lacking a unique V-gene family. To address suspected cross-contamination and a sequencing artifact, a later analysis removed roughly 640 highly shared, low-generation-probability nucleotide sequences. In a later analysis, a clonal expansion index for each public chain was calculated from normalized within-repertoire ranks of inferred template counts. A later analysis computed generation probabilities with a VDJ recombination model fitted to out-of-frame rearrangements, and checked the results against IGoR. A later analysis scored TCR-TCR, TCR-HLA and TCR-CMV co-occurrence with hypergeometric tests, applying a repertoire-size bias correction to TCR pairs. False discovery rates were estimated in a later analysis by permuting HLA or CMV assignments 20 times. In a later analysis, co-occurring TCRs were grouped with DBSCAN, and TCRdist sequence similarity was added when clustering was performed within HLA-allele-positive subsets. Repertoires with fewer than 30,000 or more than 120,000 public chains were left out of co-occurrence clustering, as were several repertoires with anomalous nucleotide sharing. The table comes from immuneACCESS by way of TCRdb, which keeps in-frame sequences with V and J called. Part of the clones is missing from these tables; in studies checked, under half for an unresolved V gene and the rest for unknown reasons. V and J calls plus clone size are reproduced from that table; the DNA served to infer D and trimming. This sample comprises approximately 110,000 clones, just under 80% of them detected only once. The ten largest account for 1.3% of the sample.

General findings and caveats noted by the study authors: A further reported finding was that TCR beta sequences accurately predicted the HLA-A and HLA-B alleles for most subjects in the first cohort. A later genetic analysis associated a missense DCLRE1C variant with V-gene and J-gene trimming of TCR beta chains, and an independent cohort replicated the association. The cohort was sequenced for TCR beta chains only, and without alpha or paired-chain data the features that could be detected were limited. In a later analysis, most CMV-associated TCR beta chains were found to appear HLA-restricted, with HLA associations seemingly driven largely by CMV exposure. Most TCR sequences were seen in very few donors, while some public TCRs were found in many individuals. According to a later genetic analysis, donors in an Asian-associated ancestry cluster had fewer N-insertions in productive TCRs than the roughly 670-donor mean. In a later analysis, TCR association rates were found to vary across HLA loci, with the most associated TCRs seen for DRB1 alleles and the fewest for HLA-C alleles. CMV serostatus was the only immune exposure information available for the cohort. It was suggested by the authors that the approach could potentially be generalized to other disease states and immunological phenotypes. A later analysis found that HLA-associated TCR beta chains were more clonally expanded and had lower generation probabilities than equally common non-associated chains. Presence/absence analyses assumed roughly uniform sequencing depth across donors, an assumption that may not hold. The earlier analysis of about 600 of the donors excluded 15 to 20 rarely observed V segments, including chromosome 9 orphons, because counts were too low. The sequencing pipeline was judged likely to have produced a cluster of highly shared sequence variants as a technical artifact. A later analysis associated 15,000 to 20,000 TCR beta sequences with specific HLA alleles at a false discovery rate of 0.05. Correlated functional status among segregating V segments might be attributable to linkage disequilibrium, but an unknown experimental factor could not be ruled out. In an earlier analysis of 587 of the donors, most TCR beta V segments appeared in productive rearrangements about 90% or about 30% of the time, broadly matching IMGT annotations. A later analysis reported that several top co-occurrence clusters appeared linked to parvovirus B19, influenza, CMV and Epstein-Barr virus. Some IMGT-functional V segments, including TRBV6-2 and TRBV6-3, could not be distinguished by the 87-base-pair reads and were therefore excluded. In the study, about 150 TCR beta chains were listed as associated with cytomegalovirus. Because some donors lacked HLA typing at each locus, the association tests relied only on the typed subset. The classifier was reported to diagnose cytomegalovirus status with high specificity and sensitivity in both the original cohort and the validation cohort. Three of the identified cytomegalovirus-associated TCR beta chains were confirmed in vitro to be specific for cytomegalovirus antigens. When HLA alleles, especially DR and DQ, strongly co-occurred, attributing TCR associations to individual alleles was difficult.

In total, just over 650 healthy bone marrow donors made up the cohort. At the time of sampling, every cohort member was nominally healthy, though immune exposures that went unrecorded were likely present. The donor was CMV seronegative and belonged to the group of 350 or so seronegative cohort members. Every donor gave a peripheral blood sample, and the peripheral blood mononuclear cells from that sample were used for TCR beta sequencing. The Qiagen DNeasy Blood Extraction Kit was used to extract genomic DNA from the blood cell samples. With regard to this clone: Its antigen specificity is not known. No clone much larger than this one lies a single base away; base qualities are absent.

The sample consisted of PBMCs. This receptor was taken from a man aged 25-45 years in good health and CMV-seronegative. The chain links TRBV18 with TRBJ2-3; a tentative D call is TRBD1 (5 bases match). The DNA is TGTGCCAGTACTGACAGCAGCACAGATACGCAGTATTTT. This yields the protein CASTDSSTDTQYF.